This T cell receptor beta chain was sequenced in a study of shared clonotypes between healthy human individuals. The CDR3 totals 17 residues. Per germline, CDR1 SGHRS and CDR2 YFSETQ. The V segment lost 4 bases and the J segment 4 bases; nucleotides outside the gene matches: 15. Every unsorted PBMC PCR replicate was loaded with 250 to 300 ng DNA, around 30,000 T cell genomes. Libraries were prepared by immunoSEQ multiplex PCR; TCRdb keeps only in-frame clonotypes and omits some of them. The sample carries fewer than 650,000 clones, approximately 80% recorded once. This clone was counted once. Only Caucasian adults living in Nashville, Tennessee made up the donor group.

Sequenced: PBMCs. This chain links TRBV5-1 with TRBJ2-7; 9 bases match TRBD2. This sequence originates from a woman aged 40 to 50 in good health. Some clones in this sample may be carry-over from other donors' samples. Here the CDR3 reads CASSRGVWREGRYEQYF. The CDR3 DNA reads TGCGCCAGCAGCCGGGGGGTATGGCGGGAGGGCAGATACGAGCAGTACTTC.